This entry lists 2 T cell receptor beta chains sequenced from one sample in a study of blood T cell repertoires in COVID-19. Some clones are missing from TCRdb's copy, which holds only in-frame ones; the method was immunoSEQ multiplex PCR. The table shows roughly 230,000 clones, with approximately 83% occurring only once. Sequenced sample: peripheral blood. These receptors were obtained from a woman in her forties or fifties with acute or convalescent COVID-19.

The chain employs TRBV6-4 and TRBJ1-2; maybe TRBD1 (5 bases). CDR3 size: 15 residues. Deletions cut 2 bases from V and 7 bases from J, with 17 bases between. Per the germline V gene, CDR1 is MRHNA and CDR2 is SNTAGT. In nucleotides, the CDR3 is TGTGCCAGCAGTGACGGGCAGGGTGGCTCTGGTGGCTACACCTTC. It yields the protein CASSDGQGGSGGYTF.

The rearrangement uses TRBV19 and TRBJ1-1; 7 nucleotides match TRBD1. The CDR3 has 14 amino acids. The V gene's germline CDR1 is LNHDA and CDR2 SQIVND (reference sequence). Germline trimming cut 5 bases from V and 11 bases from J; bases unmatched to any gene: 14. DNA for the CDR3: TGTGCCAGTAGTCTCGGACAGGCGGTCCCGGGCGCTTTCTTT. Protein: CASSLGQAVPGAFF.